This T cell receptor beta chain was recorded in a study of blood T cell repertoires in COVID-19. Study as a whole: Acute and convalescent COVID-19 samples came from the United States, Italy and Spain. PBMCs, B-cell-depleted T cells, or T cells provided the cDNA or gDNA that made up the material.

The trim removed 8 bases at V and 5 bases at J, leaving 5 bases unmatched. The length of the CDR3 is 13 residues. Germline V CDR1 and CDR2: SGHAT, FQNNGV. In the source study's methods: Estimates of nucleated cell counts were drawn from the amplification of reference gene primers. TCRdb keeps only in-frame clones here, not all; method: immunoSEQ multiplex PCR. V, J and clone size derive from that table, while D and trimming were established from the DNA sequence. Of about 100,000 clones in the sample, about 80% are singletons; the top ten hold roughly 31%. The sequenced sample consisted of peripheral blood. This clonotype originated in a man aged 65 to 85 with active or convalescent COVID-19. The chain uses TRBV11-2 and TRBJ2-1, with TRBD2 matching over 8 bases. CDR3 nucleotide sequence: TGTGCCAGCCAAGCGGGAGAGAACAATGAGCAGTTCTTC. It is translated as CASQAGENNEQFF.